Below are 32 T cell receptor beta chains sequenced from a single sample in a study of T cell responses to AZD1222 COVID-19 vaccine. Using immunoSEQ multiplex PCR, the repertoire was profiled, and TCRdb retains in-frame clones only, with some absent. The data show 180,000 or so clones, 88% seen once. This specimen was peripheral blood, taken on day 0 of AZD1222 vaccination. The receptors originated from an adult in good health.

The rearrangement joins TRBV28 to TRBJ2-2; tentative D call: TRBD2 (6 bases). With 6 bases removed from V and 4 bases from J, the gap between germline ends came to 12 bases. CDR1 is MDHEN and CDR2 is SYDVKM in the germline V gene. The CDR3 totals 14 residues. This chain's CDR3 is CASSLREATGELFF. The CDR3 DNA sequence: TGTGCCAGCAGCCTCAGGGAGGCCACCGGGGAGCTGTTTTTT.

This clone was counted only a few times. The chain is built from TRBV14 and TRBJ2-5, with 11 bases fitting TRBD2. The CDR3 totals 15 residues. Germline values: CDR1 SGHDN, CDR2 FVKESK. V was clipped by 7 bases and J by 7 bases; unmatched bases: 11. The CDR3 region is CASTTGTSGRGTQYF. CDR3 in DNA: TGTGCCAGCACCACTGGGACTAGCGGAAGGGGGACCCAGTACTTC.

The chain links TRBV7-2 to TRBJ1-6; D unresolved. Trimming pared 2 bases from V and 5 bases from J, leaving 10 bases between. The CDR3 has 15 amino acids. Germline V gene data show CDR1 as SGHTA and CDR2 as FQGNSA. Here the CDR3 DNA reads TGTGCCAGCAGCTTAAACGACGTCCATAATTCACCCCTCCACTTT. Residues: CASSLNDVHNSPLHF.

The V call is TRBV15, the J call TRBJ1-2; no clear D. Germline lookup yields CDR1 LNHNV and CDR2 YYDKDF (reference sequence). The CDR3 has 14 residues. Trimming took 2 bases from V and 0 from J, leaving 7 bases between them. In DNA form, the CDR3 reads TGTGCCACCAGCAGATCAAATACTAACTATGGCTACACCTTC. Its translation is CATSRSNTNYGYTF.

This sequence joins TRBV5-1 and TRBJ1-5; 7 bases match TRBD1. Germline V gives CDR1 SGHRS, CDR2 YFSETQ. The CDR3 loop spans 14 amino acids. Losses at the gene ends were 4 bases for V and 6 bases for J; bases not matched to a gene: 7. The CDR3, as DNA: TGCGCCAGCAGCCCGGCCCCAGGGGGTCAGCCCCAGCATTTT. Translating it yields CASSPAPGGQPQHF.

The chain couples TRBV3-1 (or the pseudogene TRBV3-2) to TRBJ1-5, with D uncertain. Between the trimmed V and J ends, which lost 3 bases and 4 bases, there was a span of 10 bases. The CDR3 runs to 14 residues. Germline values: CDR1 LGHDT, CDR2 YNNKEL (reference sequence). The CDR3 region is CASSQNPANQPQHF. CDR3 DNA: TGTGCCAGCAGCCAGAACCCGGCTAATCAGCCCCAGCATTTT.

The chain employs TRBV5-1 and TRBJ2-7; D call uncertain. This CDR3 is built from 15 residues. The germline V gene has CDR1 SGHRS and CDR2 YFSETQ. V dropped 4 bases and J dropped 2 bases, with 16 bases sitting between them. The CDR3 protein is CASSNSRVLTYEQYF. CDR3 bases: TGCGCCAGCAGCAACTCCCGGGTCCTCACCTACGAGCAGTACTTC.

This clone was recorded a few times. The rearrangement joins TRBV4-2 to TRBJ2-5; 9 bases align to TRBD2. Germline V gene lookup returns CDR1 LGHNA and CDR2 YNFKEQ. J gave up 2 bases and V 4 bases, and 5 bases lay outside the gene matches. CDR3 length: 15 amino acids. Here the CDR3 DNA reads TGTGCCAGCAGCCTCCTCAGCGGGGGGCAAGAGACCCAGTACTTC. It translates to CASSLLSGGQETQYF.

The V gene is TRBV5-6, the J gene TRBJ2-1; TRBD1 matches 8 bases. V dropped 4 bases and J dropped 0; count of bases not matched to a gene: 6. CDR3 size: 16 residues. The germline gives CDR1 SGHDT, CDR2 YYEEEE. Here the CDR3 reads CASSAYRGSSYNEQFF. The CDR3 DNA is TGTGCCAGCAGCGCCTACAGGGGGAGCTCCTACAATGAGCAGTTCTTC.

The rearrangement links TRBV7-9 to TRBJ1-3; 7 nucleotides align to TRBD1. This CDR3 comprises 16 residues. Trimming at V came to 5 bases and at J to 2 bases, leaving 9 bases not matched to a gene. Per germline, CDR1 SEHNR and CDR2 FQNEAQ (reference sequence). CDR3 loop: CASSPIQGIAGNTIYF. The CDR3 region has the DNA TGTGCCAGCAGCCCCATACAGGGGATAGCTGGAAACACCATATATTTT.

The chain is built from TRBV19 and TRBJ1-6, with 7 nucleotides matching TRBD1. The CDR3 has 18 residues. Germline CDR1 is LNHDA and CDR2 is SQIVND (reference sequence). Trimming removed 5 bases from V and 0 bases from J; junction bases left unmatched: 10. The CDR3 protein is CASSSGTDLSSYNSPLHF. The CDR3 DNA reads as TGTGCCAGTAGTTCCGGGACAGACCTGAGCTCCTATAATTCACCCCTCCACTTT.

This chain links TRBV7-2 with TRBJ1-3; D remains ambiguous. CDR3 length: 15 residues. V dropped 5 bases and J dropped 1 base, with 12 bases sitting between them. CDR1 is SGHTA and CDR2 is FQGNSA in the germline V gene. The DNA for the CDR3 is TGTGCCAGCAGCGTGTGGGGAGCATCTGGAAACACCATATATTTT. Amino acid sequence: CASSVWGASGNTIYF.

This clone has more than one count but fewer than ten. This chain uses TRBV19 with TRBJ2-1; D gene uncertain. V dropped 3 bases and J dropped 4 bases, with 7 bases sitting between them. The CDR3 loop spans 13 amino acids. CDR1 and CDR2 from the germline V gene are LNHDA and SQIVND (reference sequence). The CDR3 coding sequence is TGTGCCAGTAGTATTCGGCCTTACAATGAGCAGTTCTTC. This translates into CASSIRPYNEQFF.

This chain joins TRBV5-1 and TRBJ2-2; perhaps TRBD2 as D (6 bases). The CDR3 has 13 residues. Germline loops: CDR1 SGHRS, CDR2 YFSETQ. Between the trimmed V and J ends, which lost 4 bases and 8 bases, there was a span of 12 bases. The CDR3 loop is CASSPAGFGELFF. The DNA for the CDR3 is TGCGCCAGCAGCCCTGCGGGGTTTGGGGAGCTGTTTTTT.

This clone was seen only once. The chain carries TRBV5-1 and TRBJ1-3; D remains ambiguous. The V end was cut by 2 bases, the J end by 4 bases, with 10 bases between. Germline V CDR1 and CDR2: SGHRS, YFSETQ. CDR3 length: 14 amino acids. CDR3 sequence: CASSFGEMGNTIYF. The CDR3 DNA reads TGCGCCAGCAGCTTCGGAGAGATGGGAAACACCATATATTTT.

V and J are TRBV12-3 or TRBV12-4 and TRBJ1-1; 9 bases line up with TRBD1. Germline trimming cut 10 bases from V and 5 bases from J; bases unmatched to any gene: 8. The CDR3 length is 13 residues. The CDR3 coding sequence is TGTGCCAACGCCCCGGACAGGGGAACTGAAGCTTTCTTT. Translation gives CANAPDRGTEAFF.

The CDR3 protein is CAISYDLDGTPGYTF. The CDR3 DNA is TGTGCCATCAGTTATGACTTGGACGGGACCCCTGGCTACACCTTC. The V call is TRBV10-3, the J call TRBJ1-2; D is possibly TRBD1 (5 bases). Germline-derived CDR1 and CDR2 are ENHRY and SYGVKD. This CDR3 is built from 15 residues. Trimming left V 5 bases short and J 7 bases short, with 20 bases between.

V is TRBV29-1 and J is TRBJ1-2; tentative D call: TRBD1 (6 bases). Germline CDR1 is SQVTM and CDR2 is ANQGSEA. There are 11 residues in the CDR3. Trimming removed 4 bases at V and 8 bases at J, with 11 bases between. This CDR3 reads CSVVWGRGYTF. CDR3 DNA sequence: TGCAGCGTTGTATGGGGGCGAGGCTACACCTTC.

The rearrangement joins TRBV7-9 to TRBJ1-1; possibly TRBD1 for D (5 bases). Germline CDR1 is SEHNR and CDR2 is FQNEAQ (reference sequence). V gave up 3 bases and J gave up 1 base, with 9 bases separating them. The CDR3 contains 14 residues. In DNA form, the CDR3 reads TGTGCCAGCAGCTTGCAGGGTCGGAACACTGAAGCTTTCTTT. Its protein product is CASSLQGRNTEAFF.

The V and J genes are TRBV4-3 and TRBJ2-5; TRBD1 is a possible D gene (6 bases). Trimming removed 0 bases at V and 5 bases at J, with 16 bases between. The CDR3 is made up of 16 amino acids. The V gene's germline CDR1 is LGHNA and CDR2 YSLEER. CDR3 protein: CASSQDRTQGSETQYF. The DNA for the CDR3 is TGCGCCAGCAGCCAAGATCGGACACAGGGAAGTGAGACCCAGTACTTC.

V and J are TRBV7-9 and TRBJ1-5, with D hard to call. The CDR3 has 14 amino acids. Germline values: CDR1 SEHNR, CDR2 FQNEAQ (reference sequence). With 1 base removed from V and 2 bases from J, the gap between germline ends came to 6 bases. CDR3 protein: CASSLGGGNQPQHF. The CDR3 nucleotides read TGTGCCAGCAGCTTAGGCGGGGGCAATCAGCCCCAGCATTTT. Full variable domain (outside the CDR3, taken from reference TRBV7-9 and TRBJ1-5): DTGVSQNPRHKITKRGQNVTFRCDPISEHNRLYWYRQTLGQGPEFLTYFQNEAQLEKSRLLSDRFSAERPKGSFSTLEIQRTEQGDSAMYLCASSLGGGNQPQHFGDGTRLSIL.

This rearrangement joins TRBV4-2 to TRBJ2-6; D gene uncertain. Trimming took 1 base from V and 0 from J, leaving 7 bases between them. The CDR3 is 16 residues long. CDR1 and CDR2 from the germline V gene are LGHNA and YNFKEQ. The CDR3 region is CASSQGSSSGANVLTF. The CDR3 bases are TGTGCCAGCAGCCAAGGGAGCTCCTCTGGGGCCAACGTCCTGACTTTC.

This clone has only one observation. The chain links TRBV5-4 to TRBJ1-6, with D perhaps TRBD1 (5 bases). CDR1 SGHNT and CDR2 YYREEE come from the germline V gene (reference sequence). V lost 4 bases and J 7 bases, leaving 15 bases between the germline ends. The CDR3 length is 15 residues. The CDR3 bases are TGTGCCAGCAGCCTCGGGTGGGGGAACAATTCACCCCTCCACTTT. Translated: CASSLGWGNNSPLHF. The full variable domain, rest sourced from reference TRBV5-4 and TRBJ1-6, is ETGVTQSPTHLIKTRGQQVTLRCSSQSGHNTVSWYQQALGQGPQFIFQYYREEENGRGNFPPRFSGLQFPNYSSELNVNALELDDSALYLCASSLGWGNNSPLHFGNGTRLTVT.

This chain connects TRBV28 to TRBJ2-7; the match to TRBD1 covers 8 bases. The V segment lost 5 bases and the J segment 2 bases; nucleotides outside the gene matches: 8. Germline CDR1 and CDR2: MDHEN and SYDVKM. CDR3 size: 15 residues. The CDR3 region has the DNA TGTGCCAGCAGTCCCACGGACAGGGCCGCCTACGAGCAGTACTTC. It yields the protein CASSPTDRAAYEQYF.

The chain recombines TRBV15 with TRBJ2-7; the match to TRBD1 covers 9 bases. Germline V gene sequence: CDR1 LNHNV, CDR2 YYDKDF (reference sequence). J was trimmed by 5 bases and V by 4 bases; bases with no gene match: 9. The CDR3 length is 15 residues. CDR3: CATSKQGARRDEQYF. CDR3 sequence (DNA): TGTGCCACCAGCAAACAGGGGGCGCGCCGAGACGAGCAGTACTTC.

The chain recombines TRBV15 with TRBJ2-5, with 8 bases aligning to TRBD2. Germline CDR1 reads LNHNV; CDR2 reads YYDKDF (reference sequence). J gave up 5 bases and V 0 bases, and 20 bases lay outside the gene matches. This CDR3 is 20 amino acids long. The CDR3 nucleotides are TGTGCCACCAGCAGAGATCTCCCCTCGGGGGTCGGGGGGGCCTCCGAGACCCAGTACTTC. This translates into CATSRDLPSGVGGASETQYF. Complete variable domain (other parts from reference TRBV15 and TRBJ2-5): DAMVIQNPRYQVTQFGKPVTLSCSQTLNHNVMYWYQQKSSQAPKLLFHYYDKDFNNEADTPDNFQSRRPNTSFCFLDIRSPGLGDTAMYLCATSRDLPSGVGGASETQYFGPGTRLLVL.

This chain joins TRBV11-2 and TRBJ2-2; 8 bases match TRBD2. The CDR3 length is 13 residues. From germline, CDR1 is SGHAT and CDR2 FQNNGV. V lost 5 bases, J lost 6 bases, and 2 bases stayed unmatched. The CDR3: CASSRGGPGELFF. In DNA form, the CDR3 reads TGTGCCAGCAGCCGCGGGGGGCCCGGGGAGCTGTTTTTT. Supplemented by reference TRBV11-2 and TRBJ2-2, the full variable domain reads EAGVAQSPRYKIIEKRQSVAFWCNPISGHATLYWYQQILGQGPKLLIQFQNNGVVDDSQLPKDRFSAERLKGVDSTLKIQPAKLEDSAVYLCASSRGGPGELFFGEGSRLTVL.

The rearrangement links TRBV7-9 to TRBJ2-7, with 11 nucleotides matching TRBD1. CDR1 SEHNR and CDR2 FQNEAQ come from the germline V gene (reference sequence). The CDR3 has 15 residues. J gave up 4 bases and V 1 base, and 3 bases lay outside the gene matches. CDR3 sequence: CASSLGDRGRYEQYF. Written as DNA, the CDR3 is TGTGCCAGCAGCTTAGGGGACAGGGGGAGGTACGAGCAGTACTTC.

This clone was seen only once. The gene calls are TRBV9 and TRBJ1-1, with a tentative D call TRBD1 (6 bases). In germline, CDR1 is SGDLS, CDR2 YYNGEE. This CDR3 spans 15 amino acids. V was shortened by 7 bases and J by 8 bases, with 24 bases between the two germline ends. The CDR3 protein is CASSSRGGPRGEAFF. The CDR3 nucleotides read TGTGCCAGCTCCAGTCGGGGGGGGCCTCGGGGAGAAGCTTTCTTT.

This rearrangement joins TRBV7-2 to TRBJ1-2; weak D call: TRBD1 (5 bases). The germline gives CDR1 SGHTA, CDR2 FQGNSA. V lost 5 bases to trimming and J lost 4 bases, with 14 bases between them. This CDR3 comprises 14 residues. Written as DNA, the CDR3 is TGTGCCAGCAGCCCGGGACGGCAGACCTATGGCTACACCTTC. As protein: CASSPGRQTYGYTF.

V is TRBV2 and J is TRBJ1-1; D ambiguous. Trimming cost V 4 bases and J 8 bases, with 14 bases left between them. The CDR3 sequence is 13 residues long. The germline CDR1 and CDR2 sequences are SNHLY and FYNNEI. The chain's CDR3 is CASSVEAGLEAFF. The CDR3 DNA sequence: TGTGCCAGCAGTGTCGAGGCAGGCTTAGAAGCTTTCTTT.

The chain carries TRBV30 and TRBJ2-7; unclear D gene. This CDR3 has 14 amino acids. The germline V gene encodes CDR1 GTSNPN and CDR2 SVGIG (reference sequence). V lost 1 base and J 2 bases, leaving 12 bases between the germline ends. The DNA for the CDR3 is TGTGCCTGGAGTGCCTGGTCCCTGACCTACGAGCAGTACTTC. It translates to CAWSAWSLTYEQYF.